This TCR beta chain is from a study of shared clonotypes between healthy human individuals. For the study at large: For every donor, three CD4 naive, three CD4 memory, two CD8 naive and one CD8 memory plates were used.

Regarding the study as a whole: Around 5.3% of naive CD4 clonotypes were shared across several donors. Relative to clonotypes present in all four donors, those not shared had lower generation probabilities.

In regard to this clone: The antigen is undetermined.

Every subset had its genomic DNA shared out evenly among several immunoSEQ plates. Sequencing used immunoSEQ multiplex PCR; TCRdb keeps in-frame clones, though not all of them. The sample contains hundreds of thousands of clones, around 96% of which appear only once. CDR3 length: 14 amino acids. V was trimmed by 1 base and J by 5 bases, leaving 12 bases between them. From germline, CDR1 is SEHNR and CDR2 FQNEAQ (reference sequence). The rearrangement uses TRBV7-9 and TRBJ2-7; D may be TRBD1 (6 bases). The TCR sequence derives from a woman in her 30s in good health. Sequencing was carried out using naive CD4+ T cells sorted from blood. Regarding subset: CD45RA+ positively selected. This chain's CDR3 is CASSLVQGNNEQYF. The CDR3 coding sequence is TGTGCCAGCAGCTTAGTCCAGGGGAACAACGAGCAGTACTTC.